This T cell receptor beta chain was observed in a study of T-cell reconstitution after alpha-beta-depleted transplantation in children. Broader study findings: Elevated TCRbeta diversity at day 60 was traced, in some patients, to surviving recipient T cells and thymic progenitors. T cells produced anew were the main source of T-cell counts and diversity one year after transplant. By about two months after transplant, alpha-beta T cells reportedly arose from several hundred graft clones that had expanded.

This clonotype was seen ten or more times. The target antigen is unknown. The CDR3 is made up of 14 amino acids. Between the trimmed V and J ends, which lost 6 bases and 0 bases, there was a span of 9 bases. The germline CDR1 and CDR2 sequences are MDHEN and SYDVKM. Preparation of the TCRbeta library was carried out with unique molecular identifiers. TCRdb reprocessed the PCR reads via MiXCR and lists one record per CDR3 protein. The sample lists nearly 250,000 distinct CDR3 sequences; around 7.5% were seen once. The specimen was PBMCs, mostly from graft donor cells, collected 180 days after TCRalphabeta/CD19-depleted stem cell transplant. The sequence was obtained from a male patient aged 10 to 17 who had a stem cell transplant for acute lymphoblastic leukemia, so the T cells may come from the graft donor. The rearrangement links TRBV28 to TRBJ1-3; D not certain. CDR3 sequence reads: CASSGYLSGNTIYF. DNA of the CDR3: TGTGCCAGCAGCGGCTACCTCTCTGGAAACACCATATATTTT.